These 24 T cell receptor beta chains share one sample of origin, sequenced in a study of T cell clonality in common variable immunodeficiency. The study's findings and limits: Common variable immunodeficiency TCR beta sequences reportedly had fewer deletions and N-nucleotide insertions.

The antigens these receptors bind are not known. Sequencing was performed with immunoSEQ multiplex PCR; in TCRdb, only in-frame clones are kept and a portion is missing. Sampling found about 35,000 clones, none seen once. Sequencing was carried out using peripheral blood mononuclear cells. The receptor source for this set is a human donor with common variable immunodeficiency.

Of note for this clone: The CDR3 end is not reached by the read, which stops 3 residues before it; the germline J gene fills it in. The chain joins TRBV30 to TRBJ1-2; TRBD1 matches at 7 bases. Germline V gene sequence: CDR1 GTSNPN, CDR2 SVGIG (reference sequence). This CDR3 has 13 amino acids. After removal of 8 bases from V and 4 bases from J, the junction contained 10 bases not matched to a gene. The CDR3 DNA, read in part, is TGTGCCGTAAGACAGGGAGTAGGCTATGGC. Protein: CAVRQGVGYG. The entire CDR3 protein reads CAVRQGVGYGYTF.

For this clone: The sequenced fragment ends 3 residues before the CDR3 boundary, so the rest is inferred from the germline J gene. This sequence joins TRBV6-1 and TRBJ1-5; D may be TRBD1 (5 bases). The germline gives CDR1 MNHNS, CDR2 SASEGT. V lost 2 bases to trimming and J lost 4 bases, with 6 bases between them. The CDR3 totals 13 residues. The sequenced part of the CDR3 DNA is TGTGCCAGCAGTGAAAGGACAAATCAGCCC. This translates into CASSERTNQP. The CDR3 in full is CASSERTNQPQHF.

This clone was counted at least ten times. The CDR3 bases that were read are TGCAGTGTCCCAGCGGGGGGGCACGACGAG. This encodes CSVPAGGHDE. The entire CDR3 protein reads CSVPAGGHDEQYF. The chain recombines TRBV20-1 with TRBJ2-7; 10 nucleotides align to TRBD2. The read falls 3 residues short of the CDR3 end, and the missing part is taken from the germline J gene. V shed 7 bases and J 5 bases; nucleotides not matched to a gene: 8. This CDR3 comprises 13 residues. Germline CDR1 is DFQATT and CDR2 is SNEGSKA (reference sequence).

There are a few counts of this clone. With the read ending 3 residues before the CDR3 end, the germline J gene is used to fill in that end. The V and J genes are TRBV19 and TRBJ1-2; 10 nucleotides agree with TRBD1. CDR1 is LNHDA, CDR2 SQIVND, per germline (reference sequence). The V gene end was trimmed by 5 bases and the J gene end by 3 bases; junction bases not matched to a gene: 15. The CDR3 runs 18 residues. The sequenced part of the CDR3 DNA is TGTGCCAGTAGTGGAATGGTGGGACAGGGGCCACTAGACTATGGC. Translation: CASSGMVGQGPLDYG. The whole CDR3 protein is CASSGMVGQGPLDYGYTF.

This clone was counted a few times. Coverage ceases 3 residues before the CDR3 finishes, and the germline J gene fills in the end. The chain carries TRBV7-9 and TRBJ2-7; 7 positions match TRBD1. The CDR3 is 14 amino acids. V shed 6 bases, J shed 2 bases, and the junction held 7 bases outside the gene matches. The V gene's germline CDR1 is SEHNR and CDR2 FQNEAQ (reference sequence). The CDR3 DNA, read in part, is TGTGCCAGCAGTTCCTCAGGGGGAACCTACGAG. This encodes CASSSSGGTYE. The full-length CDR3 reads as CASSSSGGTYEQYF.

As concerns this clone: The read terminates 3 residues ahead of where the CDR3 ends, so the germline J gene completes it. The chain employs TRBV19 and TRBJ2-3, with 10 bases that match TRBD1. The V segment lost 6 bases and the J segment 1 base; nucleotides outside the gene matches: 10. This CDR3 region has 17 residues. Germline loops: CDR1 LNHDA, CDR2 SQIVND (reference sequence). The DNA read from the CDR3 is TGTGCCAGTAGATCCAATTTAGGGACAGGGGGCACAGATACG. Protein sequence: CASRSNLGTGGTDT. The whole CDR3 is CASRSNLGTGGTDTQYF. The full variable domain, its missing parts supplied by reference TRBV19 and TRBJ2-3, is DGGITQSPKYLFRKEGQNVTLSCEQNLNHDAMYWYRQDPGQGLRLIYYSQIVNDFQKGDIAEGYSVSREKKESFPLTVTSAQKNPTAFYLCASRSNLGTGGTDTQYFGPGTRLTVL.

In its sample, this clone was seen many times. The read falls 3 residues short of the CDR3 end, and the missing part is taken from the germline J gene. V and J are TRBV2 and TRBJ1-6, with 7 bases matching TRBD1. V trimming: 5 bases; J trimming: 3 bases; junction bases outside the gene matches: 7. CDR1 and CDR2 from the germline V gene are SNHLY and FYNNEI. This CDR3 has 16 amino acids. CDR3 bases read: TGTGCCAGCAGTAGCTCCGGGACAGTCTATAATTCACCC. This encodes CASSSSGTVYNSP. Given in full, the CDR3 is CASSSSGTVYNSPLHF. The complete variable domain, with remaining parts taken from reference TRBV2 and TRBJ1-6, reads EPEVTQTPSHQVTQMGQEVILRCVPISNHLYFYWYRQILGQKVEFLVSFYNNEISEKSEIFDDQFSVERPDGSNFTLKIRSTKLEDSAMYFCASSSSGTVYNSPLHFGNGTRLTVT.

There are a few counts of this clone. The read ends 3 residues early relative to the CDR3; the germline J gene fills the gap. The chain recombines TRBV7-3 with TRBJ2-1, with 11 positions matching TRBD2. The CDR3 runs to 14 residues. J lost 8 bases, V lost 2 bases, and 2 bases had no gene match. CDR1 SGHTA and CDR2 FQGTGA come from the germline V gene. The sequenced CDR3 bases are TGTGCCAGCAGCTTACTAGCGGGGGGCGATGAG. This sequence encodes CASSLLAGGDE. The whole CDR3 is CASSLLAGGDEQFF.

This clone was counted a few times. The read is 3 residues too short to cover the CDR3 end, so that end is filled in from the germline J gene. This rearrangement joins TRBV18 to TRBJ2-7; 9 bases fit TRBD1. The germline V gene encodes CDR1 KGHSH and CDR2 LQKENI. Germline trimming cut 3 bases from V and 0 bases from J; bases unmatched to any gene: 6. CDR3 length equals 16 residues. The sequenced CDR3 bases are TGTGCCAGCTCACCGGCCGGGACAGGGACCTCCTACGAG. Encoded protein: CASSPAGTGTSYE. The full-length CDR3 reads as CASSPAGTGTSYEQYF.

Worth noting for this clone: The sequence runs out 3 residues before the end of the CDR3; the remainder is reconstructed from the germline J gene. J is TRBJ1-6 and V is TRBV19, with 10 bases fitting TRBD1. The V segment lost 5 bases and the J segment 9 bases; nucleotides outside the gene matches: 7. The CDR3 has 15 residues. Germline V gives CDR1 LNHDA, CDR2 SQIVND (reference sequence). The covered CDR3 bases are TGTGCCAGTAGTTACGGGACAGGGGTTGGTTCACCC. Protein product: CASSYGTGVGSP. The entire CDR3 sequence reads CASSYGTGVGSPLHF.

This clone was counted many times. The sequence runs out 3 residues before the end of the CDR3; the remainder is reconstructed from the germline J gene. The chain recombines TRBV7-2 with TRBJ2-6; D not certain. Germline lookup yields CDR1 SGHTA and CDR2 FQGNSA. This CDR3 comprises 15 residues. Trimming cost V 3 bases and J 0 bases, with 6 bases left between them. The sequenced part of the CDR3 DNA is TGTGCCAGCAGCTTCCTATACTCTGGGGCCAACGTC. Protein sequence: CASSFLYSGANV. The entire CDR3 is CASSFLYSGANVLTF.

This clone was observed at least ten times. The read terminates 3 residues before the CDR3 end, so the remaining end is supplied by the germline J gene. The rearrangement links TRBV19 to TRBJ1-3; D gene uncertain. This CDR3 has 14 residues. CDR1 and CDR2 from the germline V gene are LNHDA and SQIVND (reference sequence). V was trimmed by 6 bases and J by 0 bases, leaving 9 bases between them. The DNA read from the CDR3 is TGTGCCAGTAGCCCGACGGGCTCTGGAAACACC. Translated: CASSPTGSGNT. From start to end, the CDR3 is CASSPTGSGNTIYF.

This clone qualifies as medium-sized. With the read ending 3 residues before the CDR3 end, the germline J gene is used to fill in that end. The chain carries TRBV5-5 and TRBJ1-2, with D unresolved. The germline V and J ends were trimmed by 0 bases and 0 bases, with 6 bases remaining between them. Looked up from germline, CDR1 is SGHKS and CDR2 is YYEKEE (reference sequence). The CDR3 sequence is 14 residues long. The CDR3 protein is CASSLVVTNYGYTF. The sequenced CDR3 bases are TGTGCCAGCAGCTTGGTCGTAACTAACTATGGC.

This clone was picked up a small number of times. The observed sequence ends 3 residues before the CDR3 terminus, with the missing tail filled in from the germline J gene. The rearrangement links TRBV6-1 to TRBJ2-3; TRBD1 matches at 8 bases. This CDR3 is built from 15 residues. Germline values: CDR1 MNHNS, CDR2 SASEGT. The CDR3 region is CASSEGDRLRHAQYF. The CDR3 DNA, read in part, is TGTGCCAGCAGTGAAGGGGACAGGCTTCGGCACGCG.

With respect to this clone: The sequence runs out 3 residues before the end of the CDR3; the remainder is reconstructed from the germline J gene. This chain connects TRBV19 to TRBJ1-2, with TRBD1 matching 8 bases. J lost 0 bases, V lost 8 bases, and 2 bases had no gene match. Germline V gene lookup returns CDR1 LNHDA and CDR2 SQIVND (reference sequence). The CDR3 totals 13 residues. The chain's CDR3 is CASSDRANYGYTF. The sequenced part of the CDR3 DNA is TGTGCCAGTTCGGACAGGGCTAACTATGGC.

The sample holds many counts of this clone. The read falls 3 residues short of the CDR3 end, and the missing part is taken from the germline J gene. This chain connects TRBV19 to TRBJ1-1; D not certain. CDR3 length equals 13 residues. CDR1 is LNHDA and CDR2 is SQIVND in the germline V gene (reference sequence). The V end was cut by 7 bases, the J end by 5 bases, with 14 bases between. CDR3 sequence: CASKEQQGTEAFF. The sequenced CDR3 bases are TGTGCCAGTAAAGAACAGCAAGGGACTGAA.

Sample share makes this clone medium-sized (0.01 to 0.1%). With a much larger clone just one base away, this may be a read error. The read finishes 3 residues shy of the CDR3 end, and the germline J gene is used to complete it. Other nucleotide sequences in the sample specify the same CDR3. V usage is TRBV9 and J usage is TRBJ1-3, with D tentatively TRBD1 (6 bases). V was trimmed by 5 bases and J by 7 bases, leaving 13 bases between them. The CDR3 covers 13 residues. Germline V CDR1 and CDR2: SGDLS, YYNGEE. This CDR3 reads CASSEGGVNTIYF. CDR3 DNA, as far as it was read: TGTGCCAGCAGTGAAGGGGGGGTGAACACC.

This clone was seen ten or more times. Sequencing ends 3 residues short of the CDR3 end; the germline J gene provides the rest. The rearrangement joins TRBV18 to TRBJ1-2, with a weak D call TRBD1 (6 bases). Trimming cost V 4 bases and J 0 bases, with 9 bases left between them. Germline V CDR1 and CDR2: KGHSH, LQKENI. CDR3 length equals 14 residues. CDR3 amino acids: CASSRGGANYGYTF. The sequenced part of the CDR3 DNA is TGTGCCAGCTCACGGGGGGGCGCTAACTATGGC.

This clone showed up many times. Read coverage stops 3 residues before the CDR3 terminus; the germline J gene supplies the remainder. The V gene is TRBV2, the J gene TRBJ2-5; weak D call: TRBD2 (5 bases). Trimming cost V 3 bases and J 3 bases, with 8 bases left between them. CDR1 is SNHLY and CDR2 is FYNNEI in the germline V gene. The CDR3 spans 13 residues. CDR3 sequence reads: CASSDTRKETQYF. The DNA read from the CDR3 is TGTGCCAGCAGTGATACTAGAAAAGAGACC.

This clone turned up a few times. Read coverage stops 3 residues before the CDR3 terminus; the germline J gene supplies the remainder. This sample also contains other DNA sequences that code for the same CDR3. This sequence joins TRBV7-8 and TRBJ2-7; TRBD1 might be the D (6 bases). The CDR3 is made up of 14 amino acids. V shed 1 base and J shed 5 bases, with 12 bases lying between them. Germline V lookup: CDR1 SGHVS, CDR2 FQNEAQ. CDR3 sequence reads: CASSLGSGVNEQYF. CDR3 bases read: TGTGCCAGCAGCTTAGGGTCAGGGGTGAACGAG.

This clone was observed a handful of times. The observed sequence ends 3 residues before the CDR3 terminus, with the missing tail filled in from the germline J gene. This sequence joins TRBV4-2 and TRBJ2-7; 11 bases map to TRBD2. The CDR3 is 18 amino acids. V trimming: 1 base; J trimming: 4 bases; junction bases outside the gene matches: 12. Germline V gives CDR1 LGHNA, CDR2 YNFKEQ. The CDR3 protein is CASSQAPPGSGGAYEQYF. Partial CDR3 DNA: TGTGCCAGCAGCCAAGCCCCTCCTGGTAGCGGGGGGGCTTACGAG.

In its sample, this clone ranks as medium-sized. Read coverage stops 3 residues before the CDR3 terminus; the germline J gene supplies the remainder. The chain carries TRBV5-6 and TRBJ1-1; D is possibly TRBD1 (6 bases). CDR3 length: 13 residues. Germline V gene data show CDR1 as SGHDT and CDR2 as YYEEEE. Trimming shortened V by 10 bases and J by 7 bases, and 20 bases separated the two germline ends. CDR3 bases read: TGTGCCTCCGACTCAGGGGAGGGGCTTGAA. Translating it yields CASDSGEGLE. The entire CDR3 protein is CASDSGEGLEAFF.

The table lists this clone with many counts. The read stops 3 residues short of the end of the CDR3; the missing end is completed from the germline J gene. The chain couples TRBV13 to TRBJ2-7; the match to TRBD1 covers 10 bases. Germline assignment: CDR1 PRHDT and CDR2 FYEKMQ (reference sequence). With 5 bases clipped from V and 2 bases from J, the junction kept 9 bases outside the gene matches. CDR3 length: 16 residues. CDR3: CASSNVRDRGPYEQYF. The DNA read from the CDR3 is TGTGCCAGCAGCAACGTCCGGGACAGGGGTCCCTACGAG.

This clone was counted ten times or more. The read ends 3 residues before the CDR3 terminus; that terminus is restored from the germline J gene. The rearrangement uses TRBV30 and TRBJ2-3; possibly TRBD2 for D (6 bases). The CDR3 consists of 13 residues. Per germline, CDR1 GTSNPN and CDR2 SVGIG (reference sequence). Trimming pared 5 bases from V and 2 bases from J, leaving 11 bases between. CDR3 sequence: CAWRGFTTDTQYF. CDR3 DNA, as far as it was read: TGTGCCTGGCGGGGGTTTACCACAGATACG.